The 23 T cell receptor beta chains listed next were all sequenced from one sample in a study of vaccination effects on CD4 cells after COVID-19. The ViraFEST assay expanded antigen-specific CD4+ T cells with viral peptide pools before sequencing. Upon completion of around ten days in culture, CD4+ T cells were isolated. People in the vaccine group had not been infected with SARS-CoV-2 before, and their nucleocapsid antibodies were negative. Repertoires were generated with immunoSEQ multiplex PCR, while TCRdb's copy carries only in-frame clones and drops some. The data contain about 73,000 clones, about four fifths of them seen just once; the ten biggest clones take up 2.5% to 3.5%. For these receptors, no antigen is known. Specimen: CD4+ T cells from PBMCs cultured with HCoV-NL63 spike peptides, collected before COVID-19 vaccination. These receptors were taken from a human donor who received a COVID-19 vaccine.

V gene TRBV7-3 combines with J gene TRBJ1-3, with 7 bases fitting TRBD1. Germline V lookup: CDR1 SGHTA, CDR2 FQGTGA. This CDR3 region has 15 residues. V shed 2 bases and J 2 bases; nucleotides not matched to a gene: 3. Here the CDR3 reads CASSLFQGAGNTIYF. The CDR3 DNA reads TGTGCCAGCAGCTTATTCCAGGGGGCTGGAAACACCATATATTTT. Full variable domain (rest looked up from reference TRBV7-3 and TRBJ1-3): GAGVSQTPSNKVTEKGKYVELRCDPISGHTALYWYRQSLGQGPEFLIYFQGTGAADDSGLPNDRFFAVRPEGSVSTLKIQRTERGDSAVYLCASSLFQGAGNTIYFGEGSWLTVV.

V usage is TRBV29-1 and J usage is TRBJ1-2; no clear D. Trimming stripped 7 bases from V and 5 bases from J, with 17 bases between. The germline gives CDR1 SQVTM, CDR2 ANQGSEA. CDR3 length: 13 residues. This CDR3 is CSAGLVVTYGYTF. The CDR3 nucleotides are TGCAGCGCCGGATTGGTGGTCACTTATGGCTACACCTTC.

Only one count was recorded for this clone. The chain combines TRBV5-8 with TRBJ2-3; weak D call: TRBD2 (5 bases). CDR1 is SGHTS and CDR2 is YDEGEE in the germline V gene. The V end was cut by 0 bases, the J end by 4 bases, with 12 bases between. This CDR3 comprises 15 residues. CDR3 sequence reads: CASSLDGRRADTQYF. CDR3 in DNA: TGTGCCAGCAGCTTGGATGGGAGAAGGGCAGATACGCAGTATTTT.

This chain uses TRBV9 with TRBJ1-2; a possible D gene is TRBD1 (5 bases). Germline V lookup: CDR1 SGDLS, CDR2 YYNGEE. The CDR3 runs 14 residues. V was shortened by 0 bases and J by 8 bases, with 14 bases between the two germline ends. As DNA, the CDR3 is TGTGCCAGCAGCGTAGGGGGGTCCCCCAGCGGCTACACCTTC. Its protein is CASSVGGSPSGYTF.

The chain recombines TRBV5-1 with TRBJ1-1, with a weak D call TRBD1 (6 bases). V was cut by 3 bases and J by 9 bases, with 12 bases left in between. Germline V gene sequence: CDR1 SGHRS, CDR2 YFSETQ. The CDR3 is 12 residues long. Written as DNA, the CDR3 is TGCGCCAGCAGCTCGACAGGAGGTCAAGCTTTCTTT. Translated: CASSSTGGQAFF.

The chain uses TRBV9 and TRBJ2-7, with 10 bases fitting TRBD2. V gave up 0 bases and J gave up 2 bases; unmatched junction bases: 11. Germline V gene sequence: CDR1 SGDLS, CDR2 YYNGEE. This CDR3 is 18 amino acids long. The CDR3 is CASSVVSLAGAPTYEQYV. CDR3 DNA sequence: TGTGCCAGCAGCGTAGTATCCCTAGCGGGGGCCCCAACCTACGAGCAGTACGTC.

The chain uses TRBV24-1 and TRBJ2-5, with D possibly TRBD2 on 7 matching bases. In germline, CDR1 is KGHDR, CDR2 SFDVKD. There are 14 residues in the CDR3. V was cut by 4 bases and J by 7 bases, with 15 bases left in between. CDR3 DNA sequence: TGTGCCACCAGTGAACCTGGGGGGGCGGGGACCCAGTACTTC. Translated: CATSEPGGAGTQYF.

This clone has just a few counts. Since the CDR3 does not end with the conserved phenylalanine or tryptophan, this likely comes from a read error. The limits of the CDR3 on the DNA are not certain, so only TCRdb's listed CDR3 is given. The rearrangement joins TRBV1 to TRBJ1-1; no DNA check was done on the table's D call, TRBD1. TRBV1 is recorded as a pseudogene. The CDR3 comprises 8 residues, both ends counted. This CDR3 reads CTSSHTTK.

The rearrangement uses TRBV27 and TRBJ1-2; D is ambiguous. V was clipped by 4 bases and J by 0 bases, with 9 bases between them. This CDR3 region has 14 residues. Germline-derived CDR1 and CDR2 are MNHEY and SMNVEV (reference sequence). Here the CDR3 DNA reads TGTGCCAGCAGTTCACAGCGGGCTAACTATGGCTACACCTTC. Translating it yields CASSSQRANYGYTF.

This chain uses TRBV3-1 (or the pseudogene TRBV3-2) with TRBJ2-2, with 8 bases aligning to TRBD2. V was pared by 5 bases and J by 2 bases, with 10 bases of the junction left unmatched. Germline V gene data show CDR1 as LGHDT and CDR2 as YNNKEL (reference sequence). The CDR3 has 17 amino acids. This CDR3 is CASSESIAGYNTGELFF. DNA for the CDR3: TGTGCCAGCAGCGAGTCAATAGCGGGATATAACACCGGGGAGCTGTTTTTT.

The gene calls are TRBV24-1 and TRBJ1-5; D is perhaps TRBD1 (5 bases). This CDR3 has 12 residues. Germline-derived CDR1 and CDR2 are KGHDR and SFDVKD. V dropped 7 bases and J dropped 6 bases, with 9 bases sitting between them. CDR3 sequence reads: CATSEGSQPQHF. The CDR3 DNA sequence: TGTGCCACCAGCGAGGGGTCTCAGCCCCAGCATTTT.

V usage is TRBV28 and J usage is TRBJ1-2; D gene ambiguous. This CDR3 is 14 amino acids long. The germline V gene has CDR1 MDHEN and CDR2 SYDVKM. The V and J ends lost 7 bases and 7 bases respectively, with 19 bases between them. Written as DNA, the CDR3 is TGTGCCAGCATGATACCCGGCAGGTATGCTGGCTACACCTTC. Its translation: CASMIPGRYAGYTF.

The V gene is TRBV10-2, the J gene TRBJ1-4; D ambiguous. Trimming removed 6 bases at V and 7 bases at J, with 15 bases between. The germline V gene encodes CDR1 WSHSY and CDR2 SAAADI. The CDR3 length is 14 residues. The CDR3 spells CASRVQGSGEKLFF. In DNA, the CDR3 is TGCGCCAGCAGGGTTCAAGGGAGTGGTGAAAAACTGTTTTTT.

The gene calls are TRBV5-1 and TRBJ2-5; D remains unclear. CDR1 and CDR2 from the germline V gene are SGHRS and YFSETQ. CDR3 size: 16 residues. Trimming removed 4 bases from V and 2 bases from J, with 18 bases in between. The CDR3 DNA follows: TGCGCCAGCAGCCTCCCGACGTACCAAATTCAAGAGACCCAGTACTTC. Translating it yields CASSLPTYQIQETQYF.

The chain is built from TRBV5-1 and TRBJ2-3; D unclear. The germline gives CDR1 SGHRS, CDR2 YFSETQ. Trimming pared 0 bases from V and 2 bases from J, leaving 7 bases between. The CDR3 has 14 amino acids. CDR3 loop: CASSLDGSTDTQYF. The CDR3 nucleotides are TGCGCCAGCAGCTTGGACGGATCCACAGATACGCAGTATTTT.

The CDR3 nucleotides are TGTGCCAGCAGCTCGGGGGGGCGATCCTACGAGCAGTACGTC. This sequence encodes CASSSGGRSYEQYV. J is TRBJ2-7 and V is TRBV7-2; 8 bases are a match to TRBD2. Losses at the gene ends were 4 bases for V and 1 base for J; bases not matched to a gene: 3. The CDR3 is 14 residues long. CDR1 is SGHTA and CDR2 is FQGNSA in the germline V gene.

The genes are TRBV29-1 and TRBJ2-5; 7 nucleotides match TRBD1. This CDR3 contains 12 residues. Trimming cost V 4 bases and J 4 bases; bases outside gene matches: 3. CDR1 is SQVTM and CDR2 is ANQGSEA in the germline V gene. CDR3 in amino acids: CSVGAGGETQYF. DNA for the CDR3: TGCAGCGTTGGGGCAGGGGGAGAGACCCAGTACTTC.

This clone showed up just a few times. This chain uses TRBV10-1 with TRBJ2-2; D might be TRBD1 or TRBD2, each matching 5 bases. Trimming left V 5 bases short and J 1 base short, with 11 bases between. The CDR3 runs 15 residues. Germline assignment: CDR1 WNHNN and CDR2 SYGVQD (reference sequence). The CDR3 protein is CASSPGPKNTGELFF. The CDR3, as DNA: TGCGCCAGCAGTCCGGGACCGAAGAACACCGGGGAGCTGTTTTTT.

V gene TRBV7-2 combines with J gene TRBJ2-5; D is undetermined. V lost 5 bases and J 5 bases, leaving 18 bases between the germline ends. The CDR3 runs to 15 residues. Germline V CDR1 and CDR2: SGHTA, FQGNSA. The CDR3 loop reads CASSPDLFPVETQYF. The CDR3 DNA is TGTGCCAGCAGCCCAGACCTCTTTCCCGTGGAGACCCAGTACTTC.

This clone was seen a handful of times. The rearrangement joins TRBV18 to TRBJ2-7; D gene unclear. Germline CDR1 and CDR2: KGHSH and LQKENI. V was cut by 3 bases and J by 5 bases, with 11 bases left in between. This CDR3 is built from 13 residues. The DNA of the CDR3 is TGTGCCAGCTCACCCAACCCCCAAAACGAGCAGTACGTC. Residues: CASSPNPQNEQYV.

This clone was counted a single time. This chain links TRBV28 with TRBJ1-5, with D tentatively TRBD1 (6 bases). The CDR3 consists of 14 residues. V lost 6 bases and J 6 bases, leaving 15 bases between the germline ends. CDR1 and CDR2 from the germline V gene are MDHEN and SYDVKM. CDR3 sequence (DNA): TGTGCCAGCAGACCTCAGGGGAGGTTTCAGCCCCAGCATTTT. Amino acids: CASRPQGRFQPQHF.

The chain joins TRBV7-6 to TRBJ1-3; D not certain. This CDR3 contains 17 residues. The V end lost 2 bases, the J end lost 5 bases, and 19 bases lay between the germline ends. CDR1 and CDR2 from the germline V gene are SGHVS and FNYEAQ. The CDR3 DNA reads as TGTGCCAGCAGCTTATTCGGGAGATTTATCACCAGAAACACCATATATTTT. Its translation is CASSLFGRFITRNTIYF. The variable domain in full, completed from reference TRBV7-6 and TRBJ1-3, reads GAGVSQSPRYKVTKRGQDVALRCDPISGHVSLYWYRQALGQGPEFLTYFNYEAQQDKSGLPNDRFSAERPEGSISTLTIQRTEQRDSAMYRCASSLFGRFITRNTIYFGEGSWLTVV.

The chain couples TRBV6-5 to TRBJ2-3; the D gene is possibly TRBD2 (5 bases). Germline CDR1 and CDR2: MNHEY and SVGAGI. Trimming cost V 6 bases and J 2 bases, with 15 bases left between them. This CDR3 has 15 amino acids. The CDR3, as DNA: TGTGCCAGCAGAAAAGGAGGCGGGCACACAGATACGCAGTATTTT. It yields the protein CASRKGGGHTDTQYF.